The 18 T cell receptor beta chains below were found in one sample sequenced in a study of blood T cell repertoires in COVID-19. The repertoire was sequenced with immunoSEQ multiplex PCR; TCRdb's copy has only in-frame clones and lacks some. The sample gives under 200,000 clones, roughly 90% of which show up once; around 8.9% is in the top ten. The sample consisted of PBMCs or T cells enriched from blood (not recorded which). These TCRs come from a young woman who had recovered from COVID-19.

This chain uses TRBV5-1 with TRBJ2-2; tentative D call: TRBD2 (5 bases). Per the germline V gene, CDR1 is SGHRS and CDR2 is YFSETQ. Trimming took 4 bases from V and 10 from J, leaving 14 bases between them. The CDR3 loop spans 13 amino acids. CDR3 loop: CASSLTSFEELFF. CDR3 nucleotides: TGCGCCAGCAGCCTAACTAGTTTCGAGGAGCTGTTTTTT.

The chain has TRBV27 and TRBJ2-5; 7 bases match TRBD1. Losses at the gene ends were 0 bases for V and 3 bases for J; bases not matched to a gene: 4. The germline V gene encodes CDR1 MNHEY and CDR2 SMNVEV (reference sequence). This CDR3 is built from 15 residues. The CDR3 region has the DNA TGTGCCAGCAGTTTATCCCACAGGGGAAAAGAGACCCAGTACTTC. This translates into CASSLSHRGKETQYF.

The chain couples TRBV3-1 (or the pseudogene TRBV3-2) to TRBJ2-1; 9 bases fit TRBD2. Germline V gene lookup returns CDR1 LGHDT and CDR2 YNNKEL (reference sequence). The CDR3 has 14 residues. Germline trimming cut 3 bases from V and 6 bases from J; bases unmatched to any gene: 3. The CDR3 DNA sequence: TGTGCCAGCAGCCAGGGCGGGGGGGGCAATGAGCAGTTCTTC. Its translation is CASSQGGGGNEQFF.

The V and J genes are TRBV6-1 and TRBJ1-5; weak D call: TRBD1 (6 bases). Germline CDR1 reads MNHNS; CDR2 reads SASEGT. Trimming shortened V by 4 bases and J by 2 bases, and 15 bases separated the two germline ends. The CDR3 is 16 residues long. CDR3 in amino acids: CASSALTGLGNQPQHF. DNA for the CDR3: TGTGCCAGCAGTGCTTTGACAGGACTAGGCAATCAGCCCCAGCATTTT.

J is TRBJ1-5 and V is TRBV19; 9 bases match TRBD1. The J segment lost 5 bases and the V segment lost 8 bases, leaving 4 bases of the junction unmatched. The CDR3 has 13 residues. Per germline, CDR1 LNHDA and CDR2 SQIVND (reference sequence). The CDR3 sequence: CASHRGLDQPQHF. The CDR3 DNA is TGTGCCAGTCACAGGGGGCTGGATCAGCCCCAGCATTTT.

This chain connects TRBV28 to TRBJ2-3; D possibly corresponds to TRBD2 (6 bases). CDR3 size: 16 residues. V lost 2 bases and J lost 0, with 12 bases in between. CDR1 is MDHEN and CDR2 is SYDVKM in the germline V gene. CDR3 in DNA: TGTGCCAGCAGTTTAGGAGGGCCAGGGAGCACAGATACGCAGTATTTT. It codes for CASSLGGPGSTDTQYF.

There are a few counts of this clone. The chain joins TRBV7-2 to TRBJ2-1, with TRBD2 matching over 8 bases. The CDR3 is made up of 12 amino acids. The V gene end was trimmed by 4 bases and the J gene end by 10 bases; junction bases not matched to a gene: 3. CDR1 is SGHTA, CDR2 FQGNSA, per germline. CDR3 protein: CASSYLAGEQFF. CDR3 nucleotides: TGTGCCAGCAGCTACTTAGCGGGGGAGCAGTTCTTC.

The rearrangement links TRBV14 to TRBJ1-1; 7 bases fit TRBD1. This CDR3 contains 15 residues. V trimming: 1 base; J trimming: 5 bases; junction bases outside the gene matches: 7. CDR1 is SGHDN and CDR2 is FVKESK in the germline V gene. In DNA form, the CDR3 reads TGTGCCAGCAGCCAAGGACCACAGGGGTGGACTGAAGCTTTCTTT. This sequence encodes CASSQGPQGWTEAFF.

CDR3: CASSFPGSPELFF. The CDR3 DNA is TGTGCCAGCAGCTTCCCTGGGAGCCCAGAGCTGTTTTTT. The chain has TRBV11-3 and TRBJ2-2, with D tentatively TRBD2 (5 bases). The ends were cut back, 3 bases at V and 11 bases at J, with 13 bases in the middle. This CDR3 spans 13 amino acids. CDR1 SGHNT and CDR2 YENEEA come from the germline V gene.

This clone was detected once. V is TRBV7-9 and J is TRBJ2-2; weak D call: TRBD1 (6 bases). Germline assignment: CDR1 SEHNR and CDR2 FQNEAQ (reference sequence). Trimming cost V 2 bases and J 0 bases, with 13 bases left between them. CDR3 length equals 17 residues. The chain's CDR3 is CASSLNRGTTNTGELFF. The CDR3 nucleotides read TGTGCCAGCAGCTTAAATAGAGGGACAACGAACACCGGGGAGCTGTTTTTT.

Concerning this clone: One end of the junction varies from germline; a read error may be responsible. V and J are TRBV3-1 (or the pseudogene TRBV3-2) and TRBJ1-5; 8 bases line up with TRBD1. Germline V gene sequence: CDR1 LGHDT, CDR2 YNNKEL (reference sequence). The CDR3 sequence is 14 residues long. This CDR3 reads CASSRGTGNQPQHF. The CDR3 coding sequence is TGTGCCAGCAGCCGCGGGACAGGCAACCAGCCCCAGCATTTT.

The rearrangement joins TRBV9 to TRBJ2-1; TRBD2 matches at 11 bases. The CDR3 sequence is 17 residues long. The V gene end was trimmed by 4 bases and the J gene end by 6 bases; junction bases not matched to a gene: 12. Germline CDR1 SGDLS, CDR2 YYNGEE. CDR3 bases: TGTGCCAGCAGCCCTAGAACCGGGACTAGCGGATCCAATGAGCAGTTCTTC. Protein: CASSPRTGTSGSNEQFF.

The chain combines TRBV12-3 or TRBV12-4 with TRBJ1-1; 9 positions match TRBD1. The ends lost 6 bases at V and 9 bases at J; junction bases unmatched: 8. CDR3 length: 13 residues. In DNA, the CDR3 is TGTGCCAGCAGCCTTCGGACAGGGGAACAAGCTTTCTTT. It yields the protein CASSLRTGEQAFF.

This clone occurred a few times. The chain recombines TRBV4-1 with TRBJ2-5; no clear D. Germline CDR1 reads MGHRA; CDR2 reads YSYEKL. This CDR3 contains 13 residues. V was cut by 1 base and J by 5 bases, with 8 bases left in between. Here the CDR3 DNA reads TGCGCCAGCAGCCAAGCCTCTCGGGAGACCCAGTACTTC. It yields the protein CASSQASRETQYF.

Here the CDR3 DNA reads TGTGCCAGCAGCTTAACCGTTTTGACTAGCGGGGCCTCTGGGGCCAACGTCCTGACTTTC. Protein product: CASSLTVLTSGASGANVLTF. The chain has TRBV7-3 and TRBJ2-6, with 11 bases lining up with TRBD2. Germline V lookup: CDR1 SGHTA, CDR2 FQGTGA. CDR3 length: 20 residues. Trimming cost V 0 bases and J 0 bases; bases outside gene matches: 7.

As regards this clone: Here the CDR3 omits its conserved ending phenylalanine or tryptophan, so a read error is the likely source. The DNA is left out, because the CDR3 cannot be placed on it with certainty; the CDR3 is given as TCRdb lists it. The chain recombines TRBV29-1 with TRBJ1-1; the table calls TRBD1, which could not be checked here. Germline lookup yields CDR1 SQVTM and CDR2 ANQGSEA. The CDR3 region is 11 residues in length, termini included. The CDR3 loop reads CSVGWGERIWI.

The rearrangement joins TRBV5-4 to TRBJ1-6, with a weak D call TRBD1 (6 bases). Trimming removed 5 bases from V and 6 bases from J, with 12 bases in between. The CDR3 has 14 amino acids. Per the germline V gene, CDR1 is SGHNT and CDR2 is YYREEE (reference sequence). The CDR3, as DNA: TGTGCCAGCAGTTCAGACAGGTCTAATTCACCCCTCCACTTT. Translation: CASSSDRSNSPLHF.

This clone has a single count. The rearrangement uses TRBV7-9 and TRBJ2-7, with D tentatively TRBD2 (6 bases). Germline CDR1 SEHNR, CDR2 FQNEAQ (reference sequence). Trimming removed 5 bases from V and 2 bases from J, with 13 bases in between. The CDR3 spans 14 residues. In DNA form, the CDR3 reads TGTGCCAGCAGCCCCTCCGGGGGAGCCTACGAGCAGTACTTC. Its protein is CASSPSGGAYEQYF. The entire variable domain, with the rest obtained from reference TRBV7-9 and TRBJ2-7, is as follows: DTGVSQNPRHKITKRGQNVTFRCDPISEHNRLYWYRQTLGQGPEFLTYFQNEAQLEKSRLLSDRFSAERPKGSFSTLEIQRTEQGDSAMYLCASSPSGGAYEQYFGPGTRLTVT.